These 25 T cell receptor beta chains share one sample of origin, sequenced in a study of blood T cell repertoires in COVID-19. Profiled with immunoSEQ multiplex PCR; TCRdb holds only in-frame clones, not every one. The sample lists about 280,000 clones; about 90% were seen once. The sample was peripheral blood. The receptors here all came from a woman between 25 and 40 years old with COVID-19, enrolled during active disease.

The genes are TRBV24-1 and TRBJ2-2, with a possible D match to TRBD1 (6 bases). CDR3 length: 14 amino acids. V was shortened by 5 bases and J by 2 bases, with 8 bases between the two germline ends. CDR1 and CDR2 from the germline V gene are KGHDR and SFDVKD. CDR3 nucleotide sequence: TGTGCCACCAGTGTGGGGACAAACACCGGGGAGCTGTTTTTT. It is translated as CATSVGTNTGELFF.

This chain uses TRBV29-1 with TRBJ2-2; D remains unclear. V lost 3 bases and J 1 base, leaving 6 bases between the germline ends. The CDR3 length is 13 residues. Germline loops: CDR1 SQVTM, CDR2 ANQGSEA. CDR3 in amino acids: CSVDVENTGELFF. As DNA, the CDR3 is TGCAGCGTTGATGTAGAGAACACCGGGGAGCTGTTTTTT.

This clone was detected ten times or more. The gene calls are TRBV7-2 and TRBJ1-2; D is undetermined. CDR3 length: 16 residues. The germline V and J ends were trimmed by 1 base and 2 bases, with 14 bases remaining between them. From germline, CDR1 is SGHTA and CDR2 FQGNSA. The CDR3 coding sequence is TGTGCCAGCAGCTTAGACGGTCACAGAAAGAACTATGGCTACACCTTC. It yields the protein CASSLDGHRKNYGYTF.

As DNA, the CDR3 is TGTGCCAGCAGTTTAGGACAGGGGGAAGATGAAAAACTGTTTTTT. Translating gives CASSLGQGEDEKLFF. The chain links TRBV28 to TRBJ1-4, with 10 bases aligning to TRBD1. V gave up 2 bases and J gave up 6 bases; unmatched junction bases: 3. The CDR3 length is 15 residues. Germline V gene data show CDR1 as MDHEN and CDR2 as SYDVKM. Based on the CDR3 plus reference TRBV28 and TRBJ1-4, the full variable domain is DVKVTQSSRYLVKRTGEKVFLECVQDMDHENMFWYRQDPGLGLRLIYFSYDVKMKEKGDIPEGYSVSREKKERFSLILESASTNQTSMYLCASSLGQGEDEKLFFGSGTQLSVL.

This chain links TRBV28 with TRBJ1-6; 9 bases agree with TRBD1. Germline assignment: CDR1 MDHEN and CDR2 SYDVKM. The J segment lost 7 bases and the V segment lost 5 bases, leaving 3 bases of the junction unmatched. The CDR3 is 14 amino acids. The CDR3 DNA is TGTGCCAGCAGTCCCGGGACAGGGAATTCACCCCTCCACTTT. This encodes CASSPGTGNSPLHF.

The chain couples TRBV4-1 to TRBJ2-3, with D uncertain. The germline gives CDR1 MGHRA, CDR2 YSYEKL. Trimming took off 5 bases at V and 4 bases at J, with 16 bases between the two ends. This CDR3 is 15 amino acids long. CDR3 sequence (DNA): TGCGCCAGCAGCTACGTAAGGCGGTCTCCAGATACGCAGTATTTT. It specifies CASSYVRRSPDTQYF.

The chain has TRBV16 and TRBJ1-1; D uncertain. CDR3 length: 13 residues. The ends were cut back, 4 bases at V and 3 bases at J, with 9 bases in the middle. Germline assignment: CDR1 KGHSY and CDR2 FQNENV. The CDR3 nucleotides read TGTGCCAGCAGCCCTACTTTGGACACTGAAGCTTTCTTT. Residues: CASSPTLDTEAFF. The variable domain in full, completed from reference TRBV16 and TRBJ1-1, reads GEEVAQTPKHLVRGEGQKAKLYCAPIKGHSYVFWYQQVLKNEFKFLISFQNENVFDETGMPKERFSAKCLPNSPCSLEIQATKLEDSAVYFCASSPTLDTEAFFGQGTRLTVV.

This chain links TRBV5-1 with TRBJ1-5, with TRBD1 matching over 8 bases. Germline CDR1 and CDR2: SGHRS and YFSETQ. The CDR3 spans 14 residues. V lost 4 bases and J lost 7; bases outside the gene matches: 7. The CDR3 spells CASSTTGVGQPQHF. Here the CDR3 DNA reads TGCGCCAGCAGCACGACAGGGGTCGGGCAGCCCCAGCATTTT.

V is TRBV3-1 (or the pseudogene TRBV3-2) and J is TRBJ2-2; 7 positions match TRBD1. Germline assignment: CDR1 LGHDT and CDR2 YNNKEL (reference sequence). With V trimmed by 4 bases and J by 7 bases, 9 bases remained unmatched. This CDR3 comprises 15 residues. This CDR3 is CASSPSKGAVGELFF. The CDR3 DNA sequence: TGTGCCAGCAGCCCAAGTAAGGGGGCGGTCGGGGAGCTGTTTTTT.

This chain's CDR3 is CASSRTSGGSSYNEQFF. DNA of the CDR3: TGTGCCAGCAGCCGGACTAGCGGAGGGAGCTCCTACAATGAGCAGTTCTTC. This chain joins TRBV5-5 and TRBJ2-1; 10 bases fit TRBD2. The CDR3 contains 17 residues. The J segment lost 0 bases and the V segment lost 4 bases, leaving 7 bases of the junction unmatched. Germline assignment: CDR1 SGHKS and CDR2 YYEKEE (reference sequence).

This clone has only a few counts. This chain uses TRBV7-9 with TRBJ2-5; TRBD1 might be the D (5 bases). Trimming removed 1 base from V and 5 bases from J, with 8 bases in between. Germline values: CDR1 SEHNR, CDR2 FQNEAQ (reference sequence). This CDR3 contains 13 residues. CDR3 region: CASSLGKGETQYF. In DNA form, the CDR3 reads TGTGCCAGCAGCTTAGGGAAGGGGGAGACCCAGTACTTC.

The CDR3 DNA sequence: TGCGCCAGCAGTTCGGGGGGGACTAGCCGGAATGAGCAGTTCTTC. Translating gives CASSSGGTSRNEQFF. This rearrangement joins TRBV5-1 to TRBJ2-1; 9 bases match TRBD2. This CDR3 spans 15 amino acids. V gave up 5 bases and J gave up 7 bases; unmatched junction bases: 10. Germline V gene sequence: CDR1 SGHRS, CDR2 YFSETQ.

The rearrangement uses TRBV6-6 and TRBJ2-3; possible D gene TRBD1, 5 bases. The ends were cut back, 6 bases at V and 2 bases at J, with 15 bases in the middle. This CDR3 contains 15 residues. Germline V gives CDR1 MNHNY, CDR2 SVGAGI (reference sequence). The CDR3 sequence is CASRNWGGPTDTQYF. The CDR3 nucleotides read TGTGCCAGCAGAAATTGGGGCGGCCCCACAGATACGCAGTATTTT.

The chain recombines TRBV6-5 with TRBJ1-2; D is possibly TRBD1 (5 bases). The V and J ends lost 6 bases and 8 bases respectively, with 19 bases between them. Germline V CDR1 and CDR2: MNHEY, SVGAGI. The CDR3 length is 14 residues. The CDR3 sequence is CASRGRRGAIGYTF. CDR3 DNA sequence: TGTGCCAGCAGGGGAAGGAGGGGCGCGATCGGCTACACCTTC.

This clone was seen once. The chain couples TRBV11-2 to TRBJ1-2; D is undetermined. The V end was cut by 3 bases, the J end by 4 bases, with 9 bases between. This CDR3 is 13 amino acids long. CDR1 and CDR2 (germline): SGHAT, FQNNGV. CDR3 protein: CASSLGGFYGYTF. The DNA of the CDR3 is TGTGCCAGCAGCTTGGGAGGGTTCTATGGCTACACCTTC.

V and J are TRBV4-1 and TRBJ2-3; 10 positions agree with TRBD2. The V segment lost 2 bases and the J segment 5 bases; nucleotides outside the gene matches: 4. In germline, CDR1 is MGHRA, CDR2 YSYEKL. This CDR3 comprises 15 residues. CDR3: CASSQIAGGEDTQYF. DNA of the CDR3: TGCGCCAGCAGCCAAATAGCGGGAGGTGAAGATACGCAGTATTTT.

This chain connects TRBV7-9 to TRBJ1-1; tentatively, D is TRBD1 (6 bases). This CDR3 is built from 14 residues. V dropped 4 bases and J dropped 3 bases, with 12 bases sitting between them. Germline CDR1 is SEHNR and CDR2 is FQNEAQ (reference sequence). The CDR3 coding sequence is TGTGCCAGCAGCTCGACAGGCGGGCACACTGAAGCTTTCTTT. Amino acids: CASSSTGGHTEAFF.

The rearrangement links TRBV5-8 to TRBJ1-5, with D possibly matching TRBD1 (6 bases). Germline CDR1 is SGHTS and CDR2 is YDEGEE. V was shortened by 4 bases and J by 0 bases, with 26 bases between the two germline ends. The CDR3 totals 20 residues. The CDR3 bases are TGTGCCAGCAGCCCTAGGGGAAAACAGGGAACGGGATATAGCAATCAGCCCCAGCATTTT. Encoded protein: CASSPRGKQGTGYSNQPQHF.

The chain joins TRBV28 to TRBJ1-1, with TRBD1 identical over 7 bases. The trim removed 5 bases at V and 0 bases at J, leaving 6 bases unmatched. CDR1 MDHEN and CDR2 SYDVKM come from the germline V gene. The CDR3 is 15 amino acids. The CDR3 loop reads CASSALGTVNTEAFF. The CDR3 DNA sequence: TGTGCCAGCAGTGCCCTCGGGACAGTGAACACTGAAGCTTTCTTT. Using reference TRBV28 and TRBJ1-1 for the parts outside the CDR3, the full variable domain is DVKVTQSSRYLVKRTGEKVFLECVQDMDHENMFWYRQDPGLGLRLIYFSYDVKMKEKGDIPEGYSVSREKKERFSLILESASTNQTSMYLCASSALGTVNTEAFFGQGTRLTVV.

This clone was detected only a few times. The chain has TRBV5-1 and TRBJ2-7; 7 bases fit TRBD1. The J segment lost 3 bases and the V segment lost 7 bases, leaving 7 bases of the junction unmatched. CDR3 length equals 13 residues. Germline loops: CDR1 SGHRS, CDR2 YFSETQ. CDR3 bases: TGCGCCAGCGCTTCGGGACAGTACTACGAGCAGTACTTC. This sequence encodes CASASGQYYEQYF.

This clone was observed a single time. The CDR3 is CASSPGDSSEAFF. Written as DNA, the CDR3 is TGTGCCAGCTCACCGGGAGACTCAAGTGAAGCTTTCTTT. The chain employs TRBV18 and TRBJ1-1; no definite D call. Trimming took off 3 bases at V and 7 bases at J, with 12 bases between the two ends. The CDR3 consists of 13 residues. Germline CDR1 reads KGHSH; CDR2 reads LQKENI.

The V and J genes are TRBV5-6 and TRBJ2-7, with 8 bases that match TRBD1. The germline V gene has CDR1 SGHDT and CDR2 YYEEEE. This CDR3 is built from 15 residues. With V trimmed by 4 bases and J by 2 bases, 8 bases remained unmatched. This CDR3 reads CASSALDREAYEQYF. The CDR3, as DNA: TGTGCCAGCAGCGCGCTGGACAGGGAGGCCTACGAGCAGTACTTC. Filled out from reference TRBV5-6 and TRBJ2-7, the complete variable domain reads DAGVTQSPTHLIKTRGQQVTLRCSPKSGHDTVSWYQQALGQGPQFIFQYYEEEERQRGNFPDRFSGHQFPNYSSELNVNALLLGDSALYLCASSALDREAYEQYFGPGTRLTVT.

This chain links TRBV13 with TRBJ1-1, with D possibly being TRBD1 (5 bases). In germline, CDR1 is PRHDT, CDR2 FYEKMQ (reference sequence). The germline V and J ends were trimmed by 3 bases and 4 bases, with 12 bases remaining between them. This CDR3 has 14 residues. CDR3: CASSFGGGGTEAFF. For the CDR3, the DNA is TGTGCCAGCAGCTTTGGCGGGGGTGGCACTGAAGCTTTCTTT.

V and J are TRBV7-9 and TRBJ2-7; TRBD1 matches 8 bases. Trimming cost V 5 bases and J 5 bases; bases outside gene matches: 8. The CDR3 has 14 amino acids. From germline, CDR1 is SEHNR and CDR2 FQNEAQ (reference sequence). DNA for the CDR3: TGTGCCAGCAGCCCCCGGACAGGGCGCGACGAGCAGTACTTC. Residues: CASSPRTGRDEQYF.

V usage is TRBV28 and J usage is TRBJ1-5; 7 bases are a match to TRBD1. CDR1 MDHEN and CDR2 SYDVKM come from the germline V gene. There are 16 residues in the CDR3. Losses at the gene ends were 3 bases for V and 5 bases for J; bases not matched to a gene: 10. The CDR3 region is CASSFPGTERHQPQHF. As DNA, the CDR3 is TGTGCCAGCAGTTTCCCAGGGACAGAACGGCATCAGCCCCAGCATTTT.